This TCR beta chain originates from a study of cytomegalovirus exposure and HLA in healthy donors. Study observations and caveats: Common viral pathogens (according to a later analysis) appeared linked to several of the most significant clusters.

This CDR3 is built from 13 residues. The V and J ends lost 7 bases and 1 base respectively, with 10 bases between them. The germline V gene encodes CDR1 LNHDA and CDR2 SQIVND (reference sequence). As concerns this clone: Its antigen is unknown.

The PCR was carried out with 60 Vbeta primers and 13 Jbeta primers. Method: immunoSEQ multiplex PCR; TCRdb's copy keeps in-frame clones and lacks some. This sample has 150,000 to 200,000 clones, with 65% to 85% found just once. The sequence was collected from a young woman in good health and CMV-seropositive. The chain is built from TRBV19 and TRBJ1-1, with D perhaps matching TRBD1 (6 bases). Input material: PBMCs. DNA of the CDR3: TGTGCCAGTATCCAACAGGGGAACACTGAAGCTTTCTTT. This gives the protein CASIQQGNTEAFF.